One sample yielded the 4 T cell receptor beta chains listed below, sequenced in a study of T cell repertoires in cytomegalovirus infection. TCRdb reprocessed the reads with MiXCR, giving one entry per CDR3 protein. Here the sample spans about 450,000 distinct CDR3 sequences, approximately 32% being singletons. Sequencing was done on a sample of PBMCs. Receptors originate from a human donor in good health (CMV status not recorded). Some clones in this sample may be carry-over from other donors' samples.

This sequence joins TRBV23-1 and TRBJ1-5, with D possibly matching TRBD1 (5 bases). TRBV23-1 is flagged as an ORF with uncertain function. Trimming stripped 0 bases from V and 6 bases from J, with 21 bases between. The CDR3 has 18 amino acids. The CDR3 loop reads CASSQSVRGWGNRQPQHF. The CDR3 nucleotides read TGCGCCAGCAGTCAATCGGTTCGGGGATGGGGCAATCGTCAGCCCCAGCATTTT.

The chain has TRBV7-9 and TRBJ1-6; TRBD1 matches 7 bases. The CDR3 has 16 amino acids. Germline V lookup: CDR1 SEHNR, CDR2 FQNEAQ (reference sequence). Unmatched junction bases numbered 11, after V lost 6 bases and J lost 6 bases. The CDR3 bases are TGTGCCAGCAGACTAACCTCGACAGGGAGTAATTCACCCCTCCACTTT. Its protein is CASRLTSTGSNSPLHF.

This clonotype was counted at least ten times. V and J are TRBV2 and TRBJ1-5; TRBD1 agrees at 9 bases. This CDR3 is built from 15 residues. From germline, CDR1 is SNHLY and CDR2 FYNNEI. With V trimmed by 6 bases and J by 2 bases, 5 bases remained unmatched. CDR3 sequence: CASRARDRGNQPQHF. The CDR3 coding sequence is TGTGCCAGCAGAGCCCGGGACAGGGGCAATCAGCCCCAGCATTTT.

The chain couples TRBV10-2 to TRBJ1-4; D remains ambiguous. From germline, CDR1 is WSHSY and CDR2 SAAADI. The V end lost 6 bases, the J end lost 4 bases, and 6 bases lay between the germline ends. The CDR3 runs to 12 residues. This chain's CDR3 is CASRKGNEKLFF. The CDR3 DNA reads TGCGCCAGCAGGAAGGGTAATGAAAAACTGTTTTTT.